Listed below are T cell receptor beta chains from one sample, sequenced in a study of long-term antiretroviral therapy in people with HIV. The protocol was immunoSEQ multiplex PCR, while the TCRdb copy is restricted to in-frame clones and leaves out a portion. The top ten hold approximately 8% of the sample, which has 25,000 to 35,000 clones, over 70% seen once. The sequences come from unsorted PBMCs, collected 3.1 years after starting antiretroviral therapy. These receptors originate from a woman between 45 and 60 years old with HIV. CDR3s leave out the opening cysteine and the closing phenylalanine or tryptophan.

V gene,J gene,CDR3 protein
TRBV5-1,TRBJ2-5,ASSPAGGQETQY
TRBV6-1,TRBJ1-2,ASRSTGAYGYT
TRBV19,TRBJ2-6,ASSTQFSGANVLT
TRBV18,TRBJ1-5,ASLRDRVNQPQH
TRBV7-9,TRBJ2-1,ASSYSTPNEQF
TRBV7-3,TRBJ2-1,ASSTGYEQF
TRBV11-2,TRBJ2-1,ASSLDWGGYNEQF
TRBV4-1,TRBJ2-1,ASSQEGPSGYNEQF
TRBV6-1,TRBJ1-3,AGYGGSGNTIY
TRBV6-5,TRBJ2-5,ASSRGPKETQY
TRBV27,TRBJ2-1,ASSFWMLGGGLYNEQF
TRBV5-6,TRBJ1-5,ASSLWDRENQPQH
TRBV7-9,TRBJ2-1,ASSLPKRGGLNEQF